These 31 T cell receptor beta chains were sequenced from one sample in a study of CD8+ T cells in alopecia areata. The sequencing template was cDNA reverse transcribed from extracted RNA. The method was immunoSEQ multiplex PCR; TCRdb's version includes in-frame clones alone and lacks a portion of them. Of about 150,000 clones listed, about 51% are singletons. The sample was CD8+ T cells sorted from blood, taken at week 0. These receptors all stem from a human donor with alopecia areata.

This clone has just a few counts. The gene calls are TRBV9 and TRBJ2-3; D is unclear. Trimming cost V 3 bases and J 2 bases, with 1 base left between them. Germline V gene sequence: CDR1 SGDLS, CDR2 YYNGEE. The CDR3 is 11 amino acids. This chain's CDR3 is CASSATDTQYF. CDR3 coding DNA: TGTGCCAGCAGCGCCACAGATACGCAGTATTTT.

This clone has a handful of counts. The chain carries TRBV14 and TRBJ1-3; D not certain. Trimming took off 4 bases at V and 0 bases at J, with 7 bases between the two ends. The CDR3 contains 14 residues. Germline lookup yields CDR1 SGHDN and CDR2 FVKESK. CDR3: CASSLTSSGNTIYF. CDR3 sequence (DNA): TGTGCCAGCAGCCTGACGAGCTCTGGAAACACCATATATTTT.

This clone occurred a few times. V is TRBV2 and J is TRBJ2-5, with 7 bases that match TRBD1. The germline V gene has CDR1 SNHLY and CDR2 FYNNEI. This CDR3 region has 13 residues. J lost 5 bases, V lost 11 bases, and 11 bases had no gene match. CDR3 sequence (DNA): TGTGCCCACAGGGGAGCTAGCCGGGAGACCCAGTACTTC. This translates into CAHRGASRETQYF. The entire variable domain, with the rest obtained from reference TRBV2 and TRBJ2-5, is as follows: EPEVTQTPSHQVTQMGQEVILRCVPISNHLYFYWYRQILGQKVEFLVSFYNNEISEKSEIFDDQFSVERPDGSNFTLKIRSTKLEDSAMYFCAHRGASRETQYFGPGTRLLVL.

This clone was detected a few times. The chain links TRBV30 to TRBJ1-1; 8 bases agree with TRBD1. J was trimmed by 4 bases and V by 2 bases; bases with no gene match: 6. CDR1 and CDR2 from the germline V gene are GTSNPN and SVGIG (reference sequence). The CDR3 extends over 14 amino acids. The CDR3 DNA reads as TGTGCCTGGAGTCTGGGACAGGTTGGCACTGAAGCTTTCTTT. Protein sequence: CAWSLGQVGTEAFF.

The rearrangement joins TRBV4-3 to TRBJ2-7, with 12 bases lining up with TRBD2. The CDR3 spans 17 residues. Trimming removed 0 bases from V and 5 bases from J; junction bases left unmatched: 8. Per the germline V gene, CDR1 is LGHNA and CDR2 is YSLEER. Here the CDR3 reads CASSQDRLAGGPNEQYF. CDR3 coding DNA: TGCGCCAGCAGCCAAGATAGGCTAGCGGGGGGGCCTAACGAGCAGTACTTC.

The J gene is TRBJ2-5, the V gene TRBV5-6, with D unclear. Germline V gene lookup returns CDR1 SGHDT and CDR2 YYEEEE. The CDR3 extends over 15 amino acids. Trimming cost V 0 bases and J 0 bases, with 9 bases left between them. CDR3 coding DNA: TGTGCCAGCAGCTTGGGACGCGGCTACCAAGAGACCCAGTACTTC. Its translation is CASSLGRGYQETQYF.

This clone was seen more than once but under ten times. This chain connects TRBV13 to TRBJ1-1; D is undetermined. In germline, CDR1 is PRHDT, CDR2 FYEKMQ (reference sequence). The CDR3 loop spans 14 amino acids. V lost 4 bases and J lost 1, with 10 bases in between. The CDR3 nucleotides are TGTGCCAGCAGCTCCTCGACGGAGAACACTGAAGCTTTCTTT. This translates into CASSSSTENTEAFF.

This clone has a handful of counts. The chain combines TRBV11-2 with TRBJ2-5, with TRBD1 matching 11 bases. Trimming took 2 bases from V and 5 from J; bases not matched to a gene: 4. Germline V gene sequence: CDR1 SGHAT, CDR2 FQNNGV. The CDR3 runs 15 residues. This CDR3 reads CASSLRTGGSETQYF. Here the CDR3 DNA reads TGTGCCAGCAGCTTAAGGACAGGGGGCAGCGAGACCCAGTACTTC.

This chain uses TRBV11-2 with TRBJ2-1; maybe TRBD2 (5 bases). Germline CDR1 is SGHAT and CDR2 is FQNNGV. There are 12 residues in the CDR3. V was shortened by 5 bases and J by 8 bases, with 10 bases between the two germline ends. CDR3 loop: CASSPPGDEQFF. CDR3 DNA sequence: TGTGCCAGCAGCCCCCCCGGGGATGAGCAGTTCTTC. Using reference TRBV11-2 and TRBJ2-1 for the parts outside the CDR3, the full variable domain is EAGVAQSPRYKIIEKRQSVAFWCNPISGHATLYWYQQILGQGPKLLIQFQNNGVVDDSQLPKDRFSAERLKGVDSTLKIQPAKLEDSAVYLCASSPPGDEQFFGPGTRLTVL.

This clone was observed a handful of times. The chain couples TRBV4-3 to TRBJ2-7, with 9 bases matching TRBD1. Germline V gene lookup returns CDR1 LGHNA and CDR2 YSLEER. Trimming removed 5 bases from V and 4 bases from J; junction bases left unmatched: 9. This CDR3 contains 15 residues. For the CDR3, the DNA is TGCGCCAGCAGCTCTGGACAGGGGAGTAGGTACGAGCAGTACTTC. This gives the protein CASSSGQGSRYEQYF.

In its sample, this clone was seen a few times. CDR3 sequence reads: CASSLTIRTSGVNNEQFF. CDR3 DNA sequence: TGTGCCAGCAGCTTGACGATACGGACTAGCGGGGTCAACAATGAGCAGTTCTTC. This rearrangement joins TRBV5-6 to TRBJ2-1; 12 nucleotides line up with TRBD2. Germline V gives CDR1 SGHDT, CDR2 YYEEEE. This CDR3 is built from 18 residues. V dropped 1 base and J dropped 5; count of bases not matched to a gene: 10.

The DNA for the CDR3 is TGCGCCAGCAGCCAAGCTTGGGGGGCGGACTATGGCTACACCTTC. It specifies CASSQAWGADYGYTF. The chain combines TRBV4-3 with TRBJ1-2, with D possibly being TRBD1 (6 bases). This CDR3 contains 15 residues. Germline loops: CDR1 LGHNA, CDR2 YSLEER. The V end lost 1 base, the J end lost 3 bases, and 12 bases lay between the germline ends.

The chain recombines TRBV10-3 with TRBJ1-2; D might be TRBD1 (5 bases). The CDR3 totals 16 residues. V gave up 0 bases and J gave up 1 base, with 12 bases separating them. Germline V CDR1 and CDR2: ENHRY, SYGVKD. CDR3 sequence: CAISESTGAINYGYTF. The CDR3 nucleotides read TGTGCCATCAGTGAGTCGACCGGGGCTATTAACTATGGCTACACCTTC.

In its sample, this clone was seen once. The V gene is TRBV7-9, the J gene TRBJ2-7; 9 bases align to TRBD1. Trimming at V came to 5 bases and at J to 6 bases, leaving 5 bases not matched to a gene. The germline gives CDR1 SEHNR, CDR2 FQNEAQ (reference sequence). This CDR3 has 13 amino acids. The CDR3 nucleotides read TGTGCCAGCAGCCCGCCGGACAGGGGCGAGCAGTACTTC. Its translation is CASSPPDRGEQYF.

This sequence joins TRBV10-2 and TRBJ2-6; D is unresolved. CDR3 length: 14 residues. The V end was cut by 7 bases, the J end by 0 bases, with 7 bases between. Germline CDR1 and CDR2: WSHSY and SAAADI. The CDR3 loop is CASTGGSGANVLTF. CDR3 nucleotides: TGCGCCAGCACCGGCGGCTCTGGGGCCAACGTCCTGACTTTC.

The V gene is TRBV7-6, the J gene TRBJ2-1; a weak D match, TRBD2 (6 bases). Germline CDR1 reads SGHVS; CDR2 reads FNYEAQ. The ends were cut back, 4 bases at V and 5 bases at J, with 18 bases in the middle. This CDR3 is 16 amino acids long. The chain's CDR3 is CASSSYTGLTNNEQFF. The CDR3, as DNA: TGTGCCAGCAGCTCTTATACGGGACTTACCAACAATGAGCAGTTCTTC. Combining the CDR3 with reference TRBV7-6 and TRBJ2-1 gives the whole variable domain GAGVSQSPRYKVTKRGQDVALRCDPISGHVSLYWYRQALGQGPEFLTYFNYEAQQDKSGLPNDRFSAERPEGSISTLTIQRTEQRDSAMYRCASSSYTGLTNNEQFFGPGTRLTVL.

For this clone: At the DNA level, this CDR3 is encoded by other sequences in the same sample as well. The J gene is TRBJ2-2, the V gene TRBV29-1; 14 nucleotides line up with TRBD2. The V gene's germline CDR1 is SQVTM and CDR2 ANQGSEA. The V segment lost 6 bases and the J segment 0 bases; nucleotides outside the gene matches: 3. This CDR3 region has 16 residues. CDR3 region: CSVQGLAGANTGELFF. The CDR3 bases are TGCAGCGTCCAGGGACTAGCGGGGGCGAACACCGGGGAGCTGTTTTTT.

This clone was counted only a few times. This chain links TRBV7-9 with TRBJ1-4, with 8 bases identical to TRBD1. This CDR3 spans 16 amino acids. Germline-derived CDR1 and CDR2 are SEHNR and FQNEAQ (reference sequence). V was pared by 1 base and J by 2 bases, with 3 bases of the junction left unmatched. CDR3 nucleotides: TGTGCCAGCAGCTTAGGAGGGGACAGGACTAATGAAAAACTGTTTTTT. It is translated as CASSLGGDRTNEKLFF.

The chain links TRBV4-3 to TRBJ2-3; D call uncertain. Germline loops: CDR1 LGHNA, CDR2 YSLEER. The CDR3 runs to 13 residues. The V gene lost 0 bases and the J gene lost 4 bases, with 5 bases spanning the gap. The DNA for the CDR3 is TGCGCCAGCAGCCAAGATCAAGCAGATACGCAGTATTTT. Its protein is CASSQDQADTQYF.

The chain combines TRBV30 with TRBJ1-2; D remains unclear. The CDR3 consists of 12 residues. V lost 5 bases and J 8 bases, leaving 15 bases between the germline ends. Germline CDR1 and CDR2: GTSNPN and SVGIG (reference sequence). The CDR3: CAWAPSGSGYTF. The CDR3 nucleotides read TGTGCCTGGGCCCCCTCGGGGTCAGGCTACACCTTC.

This clone has only a few counts. The chain has TRBV29-1 and TRBJ2-1; 10 nucleotides line up with TRBD1. The CDR3 has 14 amino acids. CDR1 is SQVTM, CDR2 ANQGSEA, per germline. The J segment lost 5 bases and the V segment lost 3 bases, leaving 4 bases of the junction unmatched. The CDR3 loop reads CSVDPGQGHNEQFF. CDR3 nucleotide sequence: TGCAGCGTTGACCCGGGACAGGGGCACAATGAGCAGTTCTTC.

The chain joins TRBV30 to TRBJ1-2, with 7 positions matching TRBD1. The germline CDR1 and CDR2 sequences are GTSNPN and SVGIG (reference sequence). CDR3 length: 13 residues. Unmatched junction bases numbered 9, after V lost 7 bases and J lost 4 bases. CDR3 sequence (DNA): TGTGCCTCCCAAGGGGGCGCTGGCTATGGCTACACCTTC. Translated, it gives CASQGGAGYGYTF.

This clone was recorded at least ten times. The gene calls are TRBV27 and TRBJ2-5; maybe TRBD2 (6 bases). The CDR3 runs to 14 residues. Germline values: CDR1 MNHEY, CDR2 SMNVEV (reference sequence). V was cut by 5 bases and J by 9 bases, with 19 bases left in between. The DNA of the CDR3 is TGTGCCAGCAGTCCCCGGACTACAAAGGAGGCCCAGTACTTC. It codes for CASSPRTTKEAQYF.

The chain employs TRBV4-1 and TRBJ2-1, with 12 bases identical to TRBD2. The germline gives CDR1 MGHRA, CDR2 YSYEKL. This CDR3 is built from 15 residues. The J segment lost 7 bases and the V segment lost 3 bases, leaving 4 bases of the junction unmatched. In DNA form, the CDR3 reads TGCGCCAGCAGCCAGCTAGCGGGGGGGCCGAATGAGCAGTTCTTC. Translation gives CASSQLAGGPNEQFF.

The rearrangement uses TRBV5-1 and TRBJ1-5, with D maybe TRBD1 (5 bases). This CDR3 comprises 15 residues. V lost 2 bases, J lost 4 bases, and 13 bases lay in between. Germline V lookup: CDR1 SGHRS, CDR2 YFSETQ. The CDR3 DNA is TGCGCCAGCAGCTTCACAGGTGAAAAGAATCAGCCCCAGCATTTT. Encoded protein: CASSFTGEKNQPQHF.

CDR3 in DNA: TGTGCCAGCAGCGGAACTGGACAGGTATATGGCTACACCTTC. Its translation is CASSGTGQVYGYTF. V is TRBV9 and J is TRBJ1-2, with 7 bases identical to TRBD1. The CDR3 consists of 14 residues. The germline gives CDR1 SGDLS, CDR2 YYNGEE. After removal of 3 bases from V and 5 bases from J, the junction contained 7 bases not matched to a gene.

The V call is TRBV11-3, the J call TRBJ2-3, with D uncertain. CDR1 and CDR2 (germline): SGHNT, YENEEA. The CDR3 has 14 residues. Between the trimmed V and J ends, which lost 10 bases and 2 bases, there was a span of 16 bases. The CDR3 nucleotides read TGTGCCACCCGTCCGTTGACCCTCACAGATACGCAGTATTTT. Protein product: CATRPLTLTDTQYF. Full variable domain (outside the CDR3, taken from reference TRBV11-3 and TRBJ2-3): EAGVVQSPRYKIIEKKQPVAFWCNPISGHNTLYWYLQNLGQGPELLIRYENEEAVDDSQLPKDRFSAERLKGVDSTLKIQPAELGDSAVYLCATRPLTLTDTQYFGPGTRLTVL.

This clone was observed a handful of times. The gene calls are TRBV6-5 and TRBJ1-1; maybe TRBD1 (5 bases). V lost 10 bases and J lost 1, with 10 bases in between. There are 12 residues in the CDR3. Germline V CDR1 and CDR2: MNHEY, SVGAGI. CDR3 loop: CATREGNTEAFF. The CDR3 coding sequence is TGTGCCACCAGGGAGGGGAACACTGAAGCTTTCTTT.

Concerning this clone itself: Other DNA sequences from this sample encode an identical CDR3 as well. The chain is built from TRBV29-1 and TRBJ2-7; 9 bases match TRBD1. The CDR3 is 13 amino acids. The germline gives CDR1 SQVTM, CDR2 ANQGSEA. The V segment lost 1 base and the J segment 3 bases; nucleotides outside the gene matches: 1. As DNA, the CDR3 is TGCAGCGTTGAAGGGGGACAGGGCTACGAGCAGTACTTC. Its translation is CSVEGGQGYEQYF.

The gene calls are TRBV13 and TRBJ2-1; TRBD2 agrees at 8 bases. CDR1 and CDR2 (germline): PRHDT, FYEKMQ (reference sequence). The CDR3 has 17 amino acids. The trim removed 4 bases at V and 7 bases at J, leaving 15 bases unmatched. The CDR3 region is CASSWSSGPASGNEQFF. In DNA form, the CDR3 reads TGTGCCAGCAGCTGGTCTAGCGGGCCCGCCTCAGGGAATGAGCAGTTCTTC.

This chain uses TRBV11-2 with TRBJ2-1; unclear D gene. The CDR3 has 15 residues. Trimming shortened V by 0 bases and J by 0 bases, and 6 bases separated the two germline ends. CDR1 SGHAT and CDR2 FQNNGV come from the germline V gene. CDR3 protein: CASSLERSSYNEQFF. Here the CDR3 DNA reads TGTGCCAGCAGCTTAGAACGGAGCTCCTACAATGAGCAGTTCTTC.